The 4 T cell receptor beta chains given below trace back to one sample, sequenced in a study of T cell repertoires in cytomegalovirus infection (dated by TCRdb to between 2018 and 2021). These reads were obtained on an Illumina HiSeq 1500. TCRdb applied fastp at Q25 and MiXCR to the public reads, then kept only in-frame beta chains. Rows merge per CDR3 protein into single entries with the most common DNA and genes. This sample comprises more than 650,000 distinct CDR3 sequences, about a third of them detected only once. The top ten clonotypes cover around 3% of the sample. Sequenced sample: PBMCs. These receptors came from a human donor in good health (CMV status not recorded). Some clones in this sample may be carry-over from other donors' samples.

The count of this clonotype is one. V gene TRBV12-3 or TRBV12-4 combines with J gene TRBJ1-1; TRBD1 matches at 9 bases. Germline trimming cut 2 bases from V and 11 bases from J; bases unmatched to any gene: 6. The CDR3 consists of 13 residues. DNA of the CDR3: TGTGCCAGCAGTTTAACGGGACAGGGAAGGGCTTTCTTT. This translates into CASSLTGQGRAFF.

This clonotype was found a few times. The chain has TRBV2 and TRBJ2-5, with 7 bases lining up with TRBD1. From germline, CDR1 is SNHLY and CDR2 FYNNEI. The CDR3 has 12 amino acids. The ends lost 8 bases at V and 7 bases at J; junction bases unmatched: 7. The CDR3 DNA is TGTGCCAGCGACAGGGAAGTAGTGACCCAGTACTTC. Its protein is CASDREVVTQYF. Variable domain in full (rest from reference TRBV2 and TRBJ2-5): EPEVTQTPSHQVTQMGQEVILRCVPISNHLYFYWYRQILGQKVEFLVSFYNNEISEKSEIFDDQFSVERPDGSNFTLKIRSTKLEDSAMYFCASDREVVTQYFGPGTRLLVL.

This sequence joins TRBV19 and TRBJ1-1, with D hard to call. Germline lookup yields CDR1 LNHDA and CDR2 SQIVND (reference sequence). The CDR3 runs 16 residues. The V gene lost 5 bases and the J gene lost 1 base, with 17 bases spanning the gap. Here the CDR3 reads CASSVVVDKENTEAFF. CDR3 in DNA: TGTGCCAGTAGTGTCGTAGTGGATAAAGAGAACACTGAAGCTTTCTTT. Combining the CDR3 with reference TRBV19 and TRBJ1-1 gives the whole variable domain DGGITQSPKYLFRKEGQNVTLSCEQNLNHDAMYWYRQDPGQGLRLIYYSQIVNDFQKGDIAEGYSVSREKKESFPLTVTSAQKNPTAFYLCASSVVVDKENTEAFFGQGTRLTVV.

The chain joins TRBV15 to TRBJ2-7; the D gene is possibly TRBD1 (5 bases). Deletions cut 5 bases from V and 2 bases from J, with 16 bases between. Germline lookup yields CDR1 LNHNV and CDR2 YYDKDF (reference sequence). This CDR3 has 15 amino acids. CDR3 region: CATSDPSGPAYEQYF. The CDR3, as DNA: TGTGCCACCAGCGACCCCTCAGGGCCCGCCTACGAGCAGTACTTC.